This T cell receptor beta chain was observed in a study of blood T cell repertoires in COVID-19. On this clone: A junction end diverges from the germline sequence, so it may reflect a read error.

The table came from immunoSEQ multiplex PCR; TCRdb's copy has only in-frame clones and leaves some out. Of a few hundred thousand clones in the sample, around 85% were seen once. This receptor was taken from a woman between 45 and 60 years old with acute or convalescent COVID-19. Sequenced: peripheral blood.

CDR3 DNA sequence: TGTGCCAGCAGTGAAGCGCTTCGTGGGAGGGTTGTCTCCTACAATAAGCAGTTCTTC. Translating gives CASSEALRGRVVSYNKQFF. The chain uses TRBV6-1 and TRBJ2-1, with TRBD2 identical over 7 bases. Germline V gives CDR1 MNHNS, CDR2 SASEGT. This CDR3 is built from 19 residues.